This T cell receptor (beta chain) was observed in a study of blood T cell repertoires in COVID-19. Study-level information: Samples taken during acute and convalescent COVID-19 were collected in the United States, Italy and Spain.

Here immunoSEQ multiplex PCR was the method, and the copy in TCRdb shows in-frame clones only, minus some. The sample lists approximately 180,000 clones, more than 75% occurring once. V lost 10 bases and J lost 4, with 13 bases in between. The germline V gene encodes CDR1 MDHEN and CDR2 SYDVKM. This CDR3 region has 12 residues. What was sequenced was PBMCs or T cells enriched from blood (not recorded which). This chain connects TRBV28 to TRBJ1-2; TRBD1 might be the D (5 bases). This TCR derives from a woman between 45 and 60 years old with acute COVID-19. DNA of the CDR3: TGTGCCACGGGGAGGGGTTCCTATGGCTACACCTTC. Protein product: CATGRGSYGYTF.